This record concerns one TCR beta chain sequence. Trimming shortened V by 4 bases and J by 0 bases, and 9 bases separated the two germline ends. CDR1 is ENHRY, CDR2 SYGVKD, per germline. This CDR3 contains 14 residues. Some clones are missing from TCRdb's copy, which holds only in-frame ones; the method was immunoSEQ multiplex PCR. The sample carries 50,000 or so clones, around 90% recorded once. The data derive from a study of T cell changes during pregnancy in multiple sclerosis. Sequenced here: CD4+ T cells from peripheral blood mononuclear cells, sampled after pregnancy. V and J are TRBV10-3 and TRBJ1-2; D is unresolved. The receptor was isolated from a female donor in good health, enrolled as a control in a pregnancy study. CDR3 DNA sequence: TGTGCCATCAGTGGCGGGATAGCTAACTATGGCTACACCTTC. Translated, it gives CAISGGIANYGYTF.